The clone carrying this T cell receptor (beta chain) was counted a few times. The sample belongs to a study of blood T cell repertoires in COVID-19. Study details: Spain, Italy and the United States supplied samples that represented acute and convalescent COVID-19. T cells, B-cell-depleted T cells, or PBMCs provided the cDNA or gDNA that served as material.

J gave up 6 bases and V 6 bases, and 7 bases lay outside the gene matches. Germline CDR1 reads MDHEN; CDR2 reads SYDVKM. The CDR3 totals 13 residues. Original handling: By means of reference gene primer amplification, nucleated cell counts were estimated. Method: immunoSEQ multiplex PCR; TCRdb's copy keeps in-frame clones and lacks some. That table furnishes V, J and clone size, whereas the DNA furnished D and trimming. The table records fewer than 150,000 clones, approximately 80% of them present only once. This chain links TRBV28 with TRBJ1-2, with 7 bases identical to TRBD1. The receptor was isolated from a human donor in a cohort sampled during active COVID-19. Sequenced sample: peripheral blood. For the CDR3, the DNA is TGTGCCAGCAGGAATGACAGGGAGGATGGCTACACCTTC. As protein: CASRNDREDGYTF.